This passage covers 9 T cell receptor beta chains from one sample sequenced in a study of blood T cell repertoires in COVID-19. Method: immunoSEQ multiplex PCR; TCRdb's copy keeps in-frame clones and lacks some. The profile shows 150,000 or so clones, around 83% of them singletons. The sample comprised peripheral blood. These receptors were taken from a woman aged 55-70 years with COVID-19, enrolled during active disease.

This clone was recorded only once. V gene TRBV2 combines with J gene TRBJ2-1; 12 bases match TRBD1. Germline assignment: CDR1 SNHLY and CDR2 FYNNEI. J was trimmed by 8 bases and V by 5 bases; bases with no gene match: 4. The CDR3 totals 14 residues. CDR3 residues: CASSSGTGGDEQFF. The CDR3 DNA follows: TGTGCCAGCAGTTCCGGGACAGGGGGCGATGAGCAGTTCTTC.

The V call is TRBV11-1, the J call TRBJ2-1; no clear D. CDR3 length: 12 residues. The V end was cut by 4 bases, the J end by 4 bases, with 5 bases between. Germline V gene data show CDR1 as SGHAT and CDR2 as FQDESV (reference sequence). The CDR3, as DNA: TGTGCCAGCAGCTCCGAGTACAATGAGCAGTTCTTC. Its protein is CASSSEYNEQFF.

The chain uses TRBV3-1 (or the pseudogene TRBV3-2) and TRBJ2-7; TRBD2 agrees at 10 bases. The CDR3 has 16 residues. In germline, CDR1 is LGHDT, CDR2 YNNKEL (reference sequence). V lost 4 bases, J lost 6 bases, and 12 bases stayed unmatched. This CDR3 is CASSLRGASGRGEQYF. DNA for the CDR3: TGTGCCAGCAGCCTCCGGGGGGCCAGCGGGAGGGGCGAGCAGTACTTC.

This chain connects TRBV9 to TRBJ1-2, with a tentative D call TRBD1 (6 bases). This CDR3 is built from 15 residues. Germline V gene data show CDR1 as SGDLS and CDR2 as YYNGEE. V shed 4 bases and J shed 1 base, with 14 bases lying between them. CDR3: CASSPGQSNNYGYTF. Written as DNA, the CDR3 is TGTGCCAGCAGCCCAGGACAGTCTAATAACTATGGCTACACCTTC.

The V gene is TRBV6-6, the J gene TRBJ1-6; 11 bases align to TRBD1. The CDR3 has 15 amino acids. Germline values: CDR1 MNHNY, CDR2 SVGAGI (reference sequence). The V segment lost 2 bases and the J segment 9 bases; nucleotides outside the gene matches: 3. CDR3 loop: CASSYKGTGGSPLHF. CDR3 nucleotide sequence: TGTGCCAGCAGTTACAAAGGGACAGGGGGTTCACCCCTCCACTTT.

The V and J genes are TRBV5-6 and TRBJ1-3; 7 nucleotides align to TRBD1. CDR3 length: 16 amino acids. Trimming cost V 0 bases and J 0 bases; bases outside gene matches: 3. CDR1 is SGHDT and CDR2 is YYEEEE in the germline V gene. This CDR3 reads CASSLGTGISGNTIYF. DNA of the CDR3: TGTGCCAGCAGCTTGGGGACAGGCATCTCTGGAAACACCATATATTTT.

V usage is TRBV11-2 and J usage is TRBJ1-4; perhaps TRBD1 as D (6 bases). This CDR3 region has 12 residues. The ends were cut back, 3 bases at V and 8 bases at J, with 7 bases in the middle. Germline CDR1 reads SGHAT; CDR2 reads FQNNGV. CDR3 nucleotides: TGTGCCAGCAGCTTCCAGGGGGAAAAACTGTTTTTT. It encodes CASSFQGEKLFF.

This chain joins TRBV6-9 and TRBJ1-4; possibly TRBD1 for D (6 bases). Deletions cut 4 bases from V and 8 bases from J, with 17 bases between. The V gene's germline CDR1 is MNHGY and CDR2 SVAAGI. This CDR3 is built from 15 residues. CDR3 DNA: TGTGCCAGCAGTTCCTACCGTTGGGGGCAGGAAAAACTGTTTTTT. It yields the protein CASSSYRWGQEKLFF.

The V and J genes are TRBV27 and TRBJ1-2; 10 bases are a match to TRBD1. Germline trimming cut 3 bases from V and 13 bases from J; bases unmatched to any gene: 8. The CDR3 has 13 amino acids. Germline V gene data show CDR1 as MNHEY and CDR2 as SMNVEV (reference sequence). The CDR3 coding sequence is TGTGCCAGCAGTTTCCCGGGACAGGGGTATAGCACCTTC. This encodes CASSFPGQGYSTF.